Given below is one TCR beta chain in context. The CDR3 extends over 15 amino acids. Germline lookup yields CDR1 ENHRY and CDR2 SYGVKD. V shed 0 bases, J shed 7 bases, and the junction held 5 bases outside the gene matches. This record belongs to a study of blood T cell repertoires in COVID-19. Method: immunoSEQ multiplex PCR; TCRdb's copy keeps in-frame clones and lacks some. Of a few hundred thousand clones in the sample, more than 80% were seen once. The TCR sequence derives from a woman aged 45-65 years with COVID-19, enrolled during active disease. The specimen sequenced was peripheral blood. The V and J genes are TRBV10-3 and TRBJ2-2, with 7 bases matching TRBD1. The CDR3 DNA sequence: TGTGCCATCAGTGAGTCGACAGGGTCTGTCGGGGAGCTGTTTTTT. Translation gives CAISESTGSVGELFF.